This T cell receptor (beta chain) emerged from a study of radiotherapy plus CTLA-4 blockade in lung cancer. The data were produced by immunoSEQ multiplex PCR, yet TCRdb's version contains in-frame clones alone and is incomplete. Of 90,000 to 100,000 clones listed, approximately 74% were seen once; the top ten hold 2.8%. General study points: Response was reportedly best predicted by early blood T cell clone dynamics, with interferon-beta. Tumor-derived TCR clones expanded in blood after radiotherapy plus ipilimumab.

Comment on this clone: No antigen is known for it.

This CDR3 is built from 16 residues. Focal radiation plus CTLA-4 blockade with ipilimumab was administered to patients who had chemo-refractory metastatic non-small-cell lung cancer. The receptor was isolated from a human donor with non-small cell lung cancer who had a partial response to radiotherapy plus ipilimumab. Some clones in this sample may be carry-over from other donors' samples. The sample consisted of peripheral blood, taken from a patient treated with radiotherapy plus ipilimumab. The chain carries TRBV21-1 and TRBJ2-7; whether TRBD1, the table's D call, matches the DNA was not checked. TRBV21-1 constitutes a pseudogene. This chain's CDR3 is CASSRRTGTASYEQYF. The CDR3 DNA is TGTGCCAGCAGCAGGAGAACCGGGACAGCCTCCTACGAGCAGTACTTC.